The 7 T cell receptor beta chains presented below share a single source sample, sequenced in a study of shared clonotypes between healthy human individuals. Libraries were prepared by immunoSEQ multiplex PCR; TCRdb keeps only in-frame clonotypes and omits some of them. Seen here are over a million clones, around three quarters observed once, and the top ten hold around 0.6%. The sample taken for sequencing was memory CD4+ T cells from PBMCs. Subset: CD45RA-negative fraction. The receptors originated from a man younger than 30 in good health. Some clones in this sample may be carry-over from other donors' samples.

This chain uses TRBV7-8 with TRBJ2-5; D might be TRBD1 or TRBD2, each matching 5 bases. Germline V gene sequence: CDR1 SGHVS, CDR2 FQNEAQ. CDR3 length equals 15 residues. Trimming left V 3 bases short and J 5 bases short, with 16 bases between. CDR3 protein: CASSFRDPWRETQYF. The CDR3 nucleotides are TGTGCCAGCAGCTTCCGGGACCCGTGGAGGGAGACCCAGTACTTC.

This chain joins TRBV7-2 and TRBJ2-3, with 9 nucleotides matching TRBD2. Trimming at V came to 0 bases and at J to 8 bases, leaving 9 bases not matched to a gene. The CDR3 extends over 16 amino acids. CDR1 and CDR2 from the germline V gene are SGHTA and FQGNSA. DNA of the CDR3: TGTGCCAGCAGCTTAGCTTCTTCGGGACTAGCACTTACGCAGTATTTT. This codes for CASSLASSGLALTQYF.

The rearrangement joins TRBV14 to TRBJ2-1, with D hard to call. V lost 0 bases and J lost 8, with 8 bases in between. The CDR3 extends over 13 amino acids. In germline, CDR1 is SGHDN, CDR2 FVKESK. Written as DNA, the CDR3 is TGTGCCAGCAGCCAAGATCTGAACTATGAGCAGTTCTTC. It codes for CASSQDLNYEQFF.

This clone was counted only a few times. This chain uses TRBV2 with TRBJ2-1; 10 nucleotides align to TRBD2. Per germline, CDR1 SNHLY and CDR2 FYNNEI. V shed 6 bases, J shed 7 bases, and the junction held 9 bases outside the gene matches. The length of the CDR3 is 15 residues. CDR3 in DNA: TGTGCCAGCAGAATACAAGCGGGAGGGTCTAATGAGCAGTTCTTC. Translating it yields CASRIQAGGSNEQFF.

This clone was recorded only once. The V gene is TRBV18, the J gene TRBJ2-6; 8 bases match TRBD2. Per the germline V gene, CDR1 is KGHSH and CDR2 is LQKENI. The CDR3 is 17 amino acids. V shed 3 bases and J 2 bases; nucleotides not matched to a gene: 6. The CDR3 DNA reads TGTGCCAGCTCACCTTGGCGGGGGGCGACTGGGGCCAACGTCCTGACTTTC. Its protein product is CASSPWRGATGANVLTF.

DNA for the CDR3: TGCGCCAGCAGCAAGGACAGAGATTACAATGAGCAGTTCTTC. Protein sequence: CASSKDRDYNEQFF. The chain links TRBV5-1 to TRBJ2-1; possible D gene TRBD1, 6 bases. This CDR3 has 14 amino acids. The V and J ends lost 4 bases and 4 bases respectively, with 12 bases between them. Germline V gene data show CDR1 as SGHRS and CDR2 as YFSETQ. Together with reference TRBV5-1 and TRBJ2-1, the CDR3 gives the full variable domain: KAGVTQTPRYLIKTRGQQVTLSCSPISGHRSVSWYQQTPGQGLQFLFEYFSETQRNKGNFPGRFSGRQFSNSRSEMNVSTLELGDSALYLCASSKDRDYNEQFFGPGTRLTVL.

The chain couples TRBV28 to TRBJ2-3; 9 bases line up with TRBD2. Per the germline V gene, CDR1 is MDHEN and CDR2 is SYDVKM. This CDR3 is 15 amino acids long. V was clipped by 6 bases and J by 6 bases; unmatched bases: 10. CDR3 DNA sequence: TGTGCCAGCAGCTACCCAGCGGGAGGCGGGGATACGCAGTATTTT. Amino acids: CASSYPAGGGDTQYF.